This TCR beta chain was found in a study of CD8 T cells in Susac syndrome. Study-wide context: There were Susac syndrome patients who were therapy-naive at blood draw, others on corticosteroids, and others on intravenous immunoglobulin alone. General study findings and limits: CD4+ repertoires of Susac syndrome patients lacked detectable clonal expansion.

With random hexamers, reverse transcription was performed on about 0.5 to 1 ug of RNA. TCRdb itself ran the immunoSEQ multiplex PCR reads through MiXCR, one entry per CDR3 protein. The sample includes roughly 200,000 distinct CDR3 sequences, 90% to 95% of them seen just once. Through negative isolation, CD4+ and CD8+ T cells were obtained, while TEMRA cells were enriched using FACS. About this clonotype: Its antigen is as yet unknown.

Germline CDR1 and CDR2: SGHVS and FQNEAQ. V gave up 8 bases and J gave up 4 bases, with 20 bases separating them. CDR3 length: 15 amino acids. The chain joins TRBV7-8 to TRBJ1-2; D possibly corresponds to TRBD1 (5 bases). This sequence was found in a human donor with Susac syndrome. The sample comprised CD4+ T cells from PBMCs. CDR3 residues: CASGKPQQGAYGYTF. Here the CDR3 DNA reads TGTGCCAGCGGGAAACCTCAACAAGGGGCCTATGGCTACACCTTC.